This T cell receptor beta chain was retrieved from a study of T cell responses to AZD1222 COVID-19 vaccine. Whole-study findings and limits: Researchers took repertoire samples only after the peak T cell response had come.

Regarding this clone: Antigen: not known.

Here immunoSEQ multiplex PCR was the method, and the copy in TCRdb shows in-frame clones only, minus some. Of around 70,000 clones listed, 87% are singletons. V lost 2 bases and J lost 6; bases outside the gene matches: 16. Germline V CDR1 and CDR2: SGHTA, FQGNSA. CDR3 length equals 18 residues. V usage is TRBV7-2 and J usage is TRBJ2-7, with 10 bases identical to TRBD2. The source of this sequence is an adult who received the AZD1222 COVID-19 vaccine. The material was peripheral blood, obtained 28 days after the second AZD1222 dose. CDR3 region: CASSLTGGPGLAKSEQYF. CDR3 in DNA: TGTGCCAGCAGCTTAACCGGTGGGCCGGGACTAGCGAAATCCGAGCAGTACTTC.